A single sample is the source of the 21 T cell receptor beta chains below, sequenced in a study of T cell responses to AZD1222 COVID-19 vaccine. The table came from immunoSEQ multiplex PCR; TCRdb's copy has only in-frame clones and leaves some out. The data hold 150,000 to 200,000 clones, with around nine tenths observed a single time. This material consisted of peripheral blood, taken on day 0 of AZD1222 vaccination. These receptors came from an adult in good health.

The V call is TRBV7-3, the J call TRBJ2-1, with D hard to call. The CDR3 consists of 16 residues. Trimming took 5 bases from V and 0 from J, leaving 14 bases between them. Germline V gene data show CDR1 as SGHTA and CDR2 as FQGTGA. For the CDR3, the DNA is TGTGCCAGCAGCCTCCGAACTGTGAGCTCCTACAATGAGCAGTTCTTC. Translation gives CASSLRTVSSYNEQFF.

The V and J genes are TRBV7-2 and TRBJ1-2; D is unresolved. V was shortened by 2 bases and J by 2 bases, with 6 bases between the two germline ends. The CDR3 has 13 residues. CDR1 SGHTA and CDR2 FQGNSA come from the germline V gene. The CDR3 sequence: CASSLTANYGYTF. The CDR3, as DNA: TGTGCCAGCAGCTTAACAGCCAACTATGGCTACACCTTC.

V and J are TRBV19 and TRBJ2-3; 7 bases are a match to TRBD1. This CDR3 has 14 amino acids. The germline CDR1 and CDR2 sequences are LNHDA and SQIVND (reference sequence). The junction had 6 bases not matched to a gene; V was cut back by 7 bases and J by 2 bases. The CDR3 DNA sequence: TGTGCCAGTACGACAGGGTCCTACACAGATACGCAGTATTTT. This sequence encodes CASTTGSYTDTQYF.

The genes are TRBV11-2 and TRBJ1-5, with TRBD1 matching over 8 bases. The J segment lost 5 bases and the V segment lost 5 bases, leaving 5 bases of the junction unmatched. This CDR3 has 14 amino acids. Germline V lookup: CDR1 SGHAT, CDR2 FQNNGV. CDR3 bases: TGTGCCAGCAGCCTAGGACAGGGACATCAGCCCCAGCATTTT. Translating it yields CASSLGQGHQPQHF.

This clone turned up a few times. V usage is TRBV12-3 or TRBV12-4 and J usage is TRBJ2-7; D tentatively reads TRBD1 or TRBD2 (5 bases each). The V end lost 6 bases, the J end lost 2 bases, and 5 bases lay between the germline ends. The CDR3 loop spans 11 amino acids. CDR3 coding DNA: TGTGCCAGCAGGGGACCCTACGAGCAGTACTTC. This translates into CASRGPYEQYF.

The chain uses TRBV7-8 and TRBJ2-3; D unclear. Per germline, CDR1 SGHVS and CDR2 FQNEAQ. V was clipped by 5 bases and J by 14 bases, with 17 bases between them. This CDR3 region has 12 residues. The DNA of the CDR3 is TGTGCCAGCAGCCCCACGCCGAAAGTCGGGTATTTT. As protein: CASSPTPKVGYF.

The chain links TRBV4-3 to TRBJ2-3; 7 nucleotides match TRBD2. From germline, CDR1 is LGHNA and CDR2 YSLEER. V trimming: 4 bases; J trimming: 3 bases; junction bases outside the gene matches: 7. The CDR3 covers 15 residues. This CDR3 is CASSRVRDYTDTQYF. In DNA form, the CDR3 reads TGCGCCAGCAGCCGGGTACGGGACTATACAGATACGCAGTATTTT.

The CDR3, as DNA: TGTGCCAGCAGCTTGGGTGGGCTCACCTACGAGCAGTACTTC. This sequence encodes CASSLGGLTYEQYF. The rearrangement joins TRBV5-4 to TRBJ2-7; D gene ambiguous. Germline V CDR1 and CDR2: SGHNT, YYREEE (reference sequence). The CDR3 is 14 amino acids. Trimming left V 0 bases short and J 2 bases short, with 9 bases between.

This clone occurred once. This sequence joins TRBV7-8 and TRBJ2-3; D uncertain. The CDR3 runs 16 residues. V was clipped by 1 base and J by 3 bases, with 14 bases between them. Germline values: CDR1 SGHVS, CDR2 FQNEAQ. The CDR3 DNA follows: TGTGCCAGCAGCTTAGGGGCCCTTCGGATAACAGATACGCAGTATTTT. Its translation is CASSLGALRITDTQYF.

The genes are TRBV7-6 and TRBJ2-1, with D hard to call. There are 16 residues in the CDR3. V lost 2 bases and J 0 bases, leaving 11 bases between the germline ends. Per the germline V gene, CDR1 is SGHVS and CDR2 is FNYEAQ. The CDR3 spells CASSLMSRSSYNEQFF. DNA for the CDR3: TGTGCCAGCAGCTTAATGAGCCGGAGCTCCTACAATGAGCAGTTCTTC.

The rearrangement links TRBV5-1 to TRBJ1-3; D perhaps matches TRBD1 (5 bases). The CDR3 is 16 residues long. Germline loops: CDR1 SGHRS, CDR2 YFSETQ. Trimming cost V 0 bases and J 0 bases, with 10 bases left between them. The CDR3: CASSLGQLSSGNTIYF. The CDR3, as DNA: TGCGCCAGCAGCTTGGGACAGCTGAGCTCTGGAAACACCATATATTTT.

This sequence joins TRBV13 and TRBJ2-6; 10 bases agree with TRBD2. Germline V gene lookup returns CDR1 PRHDT and CDR2 FYEKMQ (reference sequence). J gave up 4 bases and V 2 bases, and 5 bases lay outside the gene matches. This CDR3 contains 17 residues. CDR3 loop: CASSLTTSGLGANVLTF. The CDR3 DNA follows: TGTGCCAGCAGCTTAACGACTAGCGGGCTAGGGGCCAACGTCCTGACTTTC.

The genes are TRBV28 and TRBJ1-1; maybe TRBD1 (6 bases). Per germline, CDR1 MDHEN and CDR2 SYDVKM. V lost 3 bases to trimming and J lost 8 bases, with 16 bases between them. The CDR3 is 14 amino acids. The CDR3 here is CASSFLTRGGEAFF. DNA of the CDR3: TGTGCCAGCAGTTTCCTCACCAGGGGCGGAGAAGCTTTCTTT.

This clone has just one count. The genes are TRBV14 and TRBJ2-1; 9 nucleotides match TRBD2. CDR1 is SGHDN and CDR2 is FVKESK in the germline V gene. V shed 4 bases, J shed 5 bases, and the junction held 6 bases outside the gene matches. CDR3 size: 15 residues. The CDR3 DNA follows: TGTGCCAGCAGCCTAACGAGCGGGGGGCACAATGAGCAGTTCTTC. It yields the protein CASSLTSGGHNEQFF.

The rearrangement joins TRBV11-3 to TRBJ1-5, with D possibly TRBD1 on 6 matching bases. Germline assignment: CDR1 SGHNT and CDR2 YENEEA. There are 16 residues in the CDR3. Trimming cost V 4 bases and J 2 bases, with 15 bases left between them. As DNA, the CDR3 is TGTGCCAGCAGCTATACATTCAGGGGTGGCAATCAGCCCCAGCATTTT. Translated: CASSYTFRGGNQPQHF.

The chain recombines TRBV7-2 with TRBJ2-1, with D perhaps TRBD2 (5 bases). The V gene lost 1 base and the J gene lost 7 bases, with 14 bases spanning the gap. From germline, CDR1 is SGHTA and CDR2 FQGNSA. The length of the CDR3 is 15 residues. The CDR3 protein is CASSLGVASGNEQFF. The DNA of the CDR3 is TGTGCCAGCAGCTTAGGAGTAGCGTCGGGAAATGAGCAGTTCTTC.

The chain uses TRBV5-1 and TRBJ1-6; D ambiguous. V gave up 4 bases and J gave up 8 bases, with 16 bases separating them. The CDR3 sequence is 15 residues long. Looked up from germline, CDR1 is SGHRS and CDR2 is YFSETQ. The CDR3 region is CASSPSPALYSPLHF. The CDR3 region has the DNA TGCGCCAGCAGCCCCAGCCCGGCGTTATATTCACCCCTCCACTTT.

The V gene is TRBV5-6, the J gene TRBJ1-1; 7 bases agree with TRBD1. Germline-derived CDR1 and CDR2 are SGHDT and YYEEEE. CDR3 length: 13 amino acids. After removal of 2 bases from V and 5 bases from J, the junction contained 3 bases not matched to a gene. CDR3 nucleotide sequence: TGTGCCAGCAGCTTTTCACAGGGGACTGAAGCTTTCTTT. Amino acid sequence: CASSFSQGTEAFF. The full variable domain, rest sourced from reference TRBV5-6 and TRBJ1-1, is DAGVTQSPTHLIKTRGQQVTLRCSPKSGHDTVSWYQQALGQGPQFIFQYYEEEERQRGNFPDRFSGHQFPNYSSELNVNALLLGDSALYLCASSFSQGTEAFFGQGTRLTVV.

The V and J genes are TRBV2 and TRBJ1-5; D perhaps matches TRBD1 (5 bases). This CDR3 is built from 13 residues. Germline V CDR1 and CDR2: SNHLY, FYNNEI. V was cut by 7 bases and J by 7 bases, with 14 bases left in between. The CDR3 nucleotides read TGTGCCAGCACGGTGGGGGTTTACCAGCCCCAGCATTTT. It specifies CASTVGVYQPQHF.

This clone was seen once. The chain has TRBV7-8 and TRBJ1-5; D is perhaps TRBD1 (6 bases). The CDR3 is made up of 14 amino acids. Deletions cut 1 base from V and 5 bases from J, with 9 bases between. CDR1 is SGHVS, CDR2 FQNEAQ, per germline. CDR3 sequence reads: CASSLVGADQPQHF. DNA for the CDR3: TGTGCCAGCAGCTTAGTGGGGGCGGATCAGCCCCAGCATTTT.

This clone was recorded only once. The chain couples TRBV5-1 to TRBJ2-1; 12 positions match TRBD2. Germline V gives CDR1 SGHRS, CDR2 YFSETQ. J lost 6 bases, V lost 3 bases, and 10 bases had no gene match. CDR3 length equals 17 residues. CDR3 sequence reads: CASSSGRLAGASNEQFF. In DNA form, the CDR3 reads TGCGCCAGCAGCTCCGGAAGACTAGCGGGGGCCTCCAATGAGCAGTTCTTC. The full variable domain, rest sourced from reference TRBV5-1 and TRBJ2-1, is KAGVTQTPRYLIKTRGQQVTLSCSPISGHRSVSWYQQTPGQGLQFLFEYFSETQRNKGNFPGRFSGRQFSNSRSEMNVSTLELGDSALYLCASSSGRLAGASNEQFFGPGTRLTVL.